These 6 T cell receptor beta chains came from one sample sequenced in a study of cytomegalovirus exposure and HLA in healthy donors. PCR involved 60 Vbeta and 13 Jbeta primers. Using immunoSEQ multiplex PCR, the repertoire was profiled, and TCRdb retains in-frame clones only, with some absent. The sample yields about 64,000 clones, approximately 83% seen once. Sequenced: PBMCs. These receptors all stem from a female donor in good health and CMV-seronegative.

The rearrangement links TRBV7-8 to TRBJ1-2; D is uncertain. V lost 6 bases to trimming and J lost 8 bases, with 13 bases between them. This CDR3 has 12 residues. Germline CDR1 is SGHVS and CDR2 is FQNEAQ. The CDR3 bases are TGTGCCAGCAGTCTTAGCTCTGACGGCTACACCTTC. Its protein product is CASSLSSDGYTF.

This clone has just one count. The rearrangement links TRBV4-1 to TRBJ1-2; possible D gene TRBD1, 5 bases. This CDR3 is built from 17 residues. CDR1 MGHRA and CDR2 YSYEKL come from the germline V gene. V was cut by 0 bases and J by 4 bases, with 18 bases left in between. CDR3 residues: CASSQDPILDGAYGYTF. The DNA of the CDR3 is TGCGCCAGCAGCCAAGATCCCATCTTAGATGGGGCCTATGGCTACACCTTC.

CDR3 in amino acids: CASSQGPIVQRHNEQFF. CDR3 DNA sequence: TGTGCCAGCAGCCAAGGCCCCATCGTCCAGCGTCACAATGAGCAGTTCTTC. The chain combines TRBV4-2 with TRBJ2-1; the D is unclear. The CDR3 spans 17 residues. Trimming pared 1 base from V and 5 bases from J, leaving 18 bases between. Germline CDR1 is LGHNA and CDR2 is YNFKEQ.

Only one count was recorded for this clone. The rearrangement links TRBV2 to TRBJ2-1; 7 nucleotides line up with TRBD1. Germline loops: CDR1 SNHLY, CDR2 FYNNEI. CDR3 length: 15 residues. Trimming at V came to 5 bases and at J to 7 bases, leaving 11 bases not matched to a gene. CDR3 residues: CASSRQGNSGNEQFF. Written as DNA, the CDR3 is TGTGCCAGCAGTCGACAGGGAAATTCAGGTAATGAGCAGTTCTTC. Together with reference TRBV2 and TRBJ2-1, the CDR3 gives the full variable domain: EPEVTQTPSHQVTQMGQEVILRCVPISNHLYFYWYRQILGQKVEFLVSFYNNEISEKSEIFDDQFSVERPDGSNFTLKIRSTKLEDSAMYFCASSRQGNSGNEQFFGPGTRLTVL.

CDR3 coding DNA: TGTGCCAGCAGCTTAGGTACGGGATCCGGGGCCAACGTCCTGACTTTC. Translating gives CASSLGTGSGANVLTF. The chain joins TRBV11-2 to TRBJ2-6, with D possibly being TRBD2 (5 bases). Per the germline V gene, CDR1 is SGHAT and CDR2 is FQNNGV. The CDR3 is made up of 16 amino acids. V was shortened by 1 base and J by 4 bases, with 11 bases between the two germline ends. Supplemented by reference TRBV11-2 and TRBJ2-6, the full variable domain reads EAGVAQSPRYKIIEKRQSVAFWCNPISGHATLYWYQQILGQGPKLLIQFQNNGVVDDSQLPKDRFSAERLKGVDSTLKIQPAKLEDSAVYLCASSLGTGSGANVLTFGAGSRLTVL.

This chain links TRBV6-1 with TRBJ1-5; unclear D gene. Trimming pared 5 bases from V and 7 bases from J, leaving 9 bases between. The germline CDR1 and CDR2 sequences are MNHNS and SASEGT. This CDR3 has 12 residues. The CDR3 nucleotides read TGTGCCAGCAGTTCTAGTTTCCAGCCCCAGCATTTT. Amino acids: CASSSSFQPQHF.